This note documents a single TCR beta chain sequence. Its antigen is currently unknown. V gave up 0 bases and J gave up 6 bases, with 21 bases separating them. Per the germline V gene, CDR1 is SGHVS and CDR2 is FQNEAQ. CDR3 length equals 18 residues. Antigen-specific CD4+ T cells were first expanded with viral peptide pools by the ViraFEST assay and only then sequenced. At the end of roughly 9 days of culture, CD4+ T cells were isolated. Vaccination of participants consisted of two doses of either the BNT162b2 or mRNA-1273 vaccine. The sample is drawn from a study of vaccination effects on CD4 cells after COVID-19. Study outcomes and limitations: Marked clonal contraction was seen late after vaccination (in both infection- and vaccine-induced clones). Early post-infection timepoints were missing from the study, which also had few convalescent patients.

The repertoire was sequenced with immunoSEQ multiplex PCR; TCRdb's copy has only in-frame clones and lacks some. The table shows approximately 12,000 clones, with about 65% occurring only once. This rearrangement joins TRBV7-8 to TRBJ2-1; D gene ambiguous. Sequenced material: CD4+ T cells from PBMCs cultured with SARS-CoV-2 spike peptides, taken after COVID-19 vaccination. The sequence came from a human donor who received a COVID-19 vaccine. DNA for the CDR3: TGTGCCAGCAGCTTAGCGATTAGGTACAACCTCCGGACCAATGAGCAGTTCTTC. Translated, it gives CASSLAIRYNLRTNEQFF.